These 5 T cell receptor beta chains were all obtained from the same sample, sequenced in a study of CD8 T cells in ankylosing spondylitis. MiXCR, applied by TCRdb to the 5' RACE reads, yields one record per CDR3 protein. The sample shows about 90,000 distinct CDR3 sequences, about 9% of them seen only once. General study results and limits: What appeared characteristic of ankylosing spondylitis blood was a TCR beta motif of eight or nine highly homologous variants.

Their recognized antigens are unknown. What was sequenced was blood, either unsorted or a sorted T cell fraction (not recorded which). The receptors derive from a male donor with ankylosing spondylitis.

Here the CDR3 reads CASSLGRGSYEQYF. DNA of the CDR3: TGTGCCAGCAGTTTAGGCAGGGGATCCTACGAGCAGTACTTC. This rearrangement joins TRBV27 to TRBJ2-7, with D possibly matching TRBD1 (6 bases). The CDR3 spans 14 residues. CDR1 and CDR2 from the germline V gene are MNHEY and SMNVEV (reference sequence). Trimming removed 2 bases from V and 1 base from J, with 9 bases in between.

The table lists this clonotype with many counts. The gene calls are TRBV12-3 or TRBV12-4 and TRBJ2-6, with 7 bases lining up with TRBD1. V gave up 6 bases and J gave up 0 bases; unmatched junction bases: 11. CDR3 size: 18 residues. CDR3 region: CASSGPGTAISGANVLTF. The CDR3 nucleotides are TGTGCCAGCAGCGGTCCTGGGACAGCGATCTCTGGGGCCAACGTCCTGACTTTC.

This clonotype has just a few counts. This rearrangement joins TRBV19 to TRBJ2-1; a possible D gene is TRBD1 (6 bases). The CDR3 covers 13 residues. Deletions cut 6 bases from V and 7 bases from J, with 13 bases between. CDR1 is LNHDA, CDR2 SQIVND, per germline (reference sequence). Here the CDR3 reads CASRQGSRNEQFF. For the CDR3, the DNA is TGTGCCAGTAGACAGGGATCGAGGAATGAGCAGTTCTTC.

The V call is TRBV7-9, the J call TRBJ2-1; no reliable D call. V shed 6 bases and J shed 9 bases, with 9 bases lying between them. The CDR3 sequence is 11 residues long. The germline V gene has CDR1 SEHNR and CDR2 FQNEAQ (reference sequence). CDR3 nucleotide sequence: TGTGCCAGCAGATCGAGCAGTGAGCAGTTCTTC. Its translation: CASRSSSEQFF.

V gene TRBV12-3 or TRBV12-4 combines with J gene TRBJ2-5; D not certain. This CDR3 spans 13 amino acids. Trimming removed 5 bases from V and 4 bases from J, with 11 bases in between. The CDR3 protein is CASSKGIGETQYF. CDR3 nucleotide sequence: TGTGCCAGCAGTAAAGGGATAGGAGAGACCCAGTACTTC.